This TCR beta chain is from a study of OX40 agonist ivuxolimab in advanced cancers. Whole-study context: Patients received the agonistic anti-OX40 (CD134) antibody ivuxolimab.

The CDR3 length is 14 residues. Germline V gives CDR1 MNHNS, CDR2 SASEGT. The J segment lost 3 bases and the V segment lost 6 bases, leaving 5 bases of the junction unmatched. Peripheral blood came from all dose cohorts at three timepoints. TCRdb's copy holds only in-frame clones and misses some; the assay was immunoSEQ multiplex PCR. The repertoire consists of about 77,000 clones, with about 89% occurring once and the leading ten covering about 0.5%. The source material was CD4+ or CD8+ T cells sorted from blood, sampled in a trial of the OX40 agonist ivuxolimab. The V call is TRBV6-1, the J call TRBJ1-1; TRBD1 agrees at 9 bases. The clonotype was recovered from an adult with an advanced solid tumor such as melanoma, head and neck, liver or kidney cancer. CDR3 residues: CASSGTGWDTEAFF. The CDR3 region has the DNA TGTGCCAGCAGCGGGACAGGGTGGGACACTGAAGCTTTCTTT.